Sequencing of this T cell receptor (beta chain) was carried out in a study of Ad26.COV2.S vaccination and SARS-CoV-2 variants. As for treatment: 15 to 20 received Ad26.COV2.S at low or high dose, single or two shots; roughly five received placebo; per-sample allocation not given. Day 63 after the first injection of vaccine or placebo was the sampling time. Boston supplied an adult donor aged 18-55 years. An Ad26 vector expressing Wuhan-strain SARS-CoV-2 spike constituted the vaccine. V lost 6 bases and J lost 2; bases outside the gene matches: 7. The CDR3 loop spans 14 amino acids. CDR1 and CDR2 from the germline V gene are MNHEY and SVGAGI. As regards this clone: Its antigen remains unknown.

Profiling relied on immunoSEQ multiplex PCR, and the TCRdb table lists in-frame clones only, not all of them. The sample has 240,000 or so clones; roughly 88% are singletons. Study-wide results and caveats: Analyses of TCR breadth and depth may have underestimated total T cell responses.

The sample here was peripheral blood, taken in a trial of Ad26.COV2.S vaccine versus placebo. This clonotype was sampled from a person between 18 and 60 years old who received the Ad26.COV2.S COVID-19 vaccine or a placebo. V usage is TRBV6-5 and J usage is TRBJ2-7; 7 bases line up with TRBD1. The CDR3 region has the DNA TGTGCCAGCAGCGTGGACAGGAATACCTACGAGCAGTACTTC. This codes for CASSVDRNTYEQYF.